The 14 T cell receptor beta chains below all came from one sample that was sequenced in a study of blood T cell repertoires in COVID-19. The data were produced by immunoSEQ multiplex PCR, yet TCRdb's version contains in-frame clones alone and is incomplete. This sample has 250,000 to 350,000 clones; 88% occur once, and the top ten carry 3%. Sequenced input: PBMCs or T cells enriched from blood (not recorded which). These receptors all come from a woman aged 50 to 65 who had recovered from COVID-19.

In this sample, this clone turned up once. V and J are TRBV5-4 and TRBJ1-2, with D possibly TRBD1 on 5 matching bases. V was pared by 3 bases and J by 7 bases, with 13 bases between. This CDR3 spans 13 amino acids. Per the germline V gene, CDR1 is SGHNT and CDR2 is YYREEE (reference sequence). The CDR3 region has the DNA TGTGCCAGCAGCTCAACTCAGGGTTCTGGCTACACCTTC. It specifies CASSSTQGSGYTF.

Worth noting for this clone: This same CDR3 is encoded by further DNA sequences in the sample. This chain links TRBV18 with TRBJ1-5; 7 bases align to TRBD1. J was trimmed by 3 bases and V by 6 bases; bases with no gene match: 5. The CDR3 sequence is 14 residues long. The germline CDR1 and CDR2 sequences are KGHSH and LQKENI. As DNA, the CDR3 is TGTGCCAGCTCGCGGGGACAGTCCAATCAGCCCCAGCATTTT. It encodes CASSRGQSNQPQHF. Drawing the rest from reference TRBV18 and TRBJ1-5, the complete variable domain is NAGVMQNPRHLVRRRGQEARLRCSPMKGHSHVYWYRQLPEEGLKFMVYLQKENIIDESGMPKERFSAEFPKEGPSILRIQQVVRGDSAAYFCASSRGQSNQPQHFGDGTRLSIL.

As regards this clone: Other nucleotide sequences in the sample specify the same CDR3. The CDR3: CASSLRGGRGTDTQYF. The CDR3 DNA reads TGTGCCAGCAGCCTTAGGGGCGGGAGGGGCACAGATACGCAGTATTTT. The chain couples TRBV7-2 to TRBJ2-3; 9 bases fit TRBD2. Germline CDR1 and CDR2: SGHTA and FQGNSA. This CDR3 has 16 amino acids. The junction had 7 bases not matched to a gene; V was cut back by 5 bases and J by 1 base.

The V call is TRBV6-5, the J call TRBJ1-2; weak D call: TRBD1 (6 bases). The V end was cut by 5 bases, the J end by 8 bases, with 21 bases between. CDR1 and CDR2 (germline): MNHEY, SVGAGI. The CDR3 is 15 residues long. The chain's CDR3 is CASSPVTGQGKGYTF. CDR3 nucleotide sequence: TGTGCCAGCAGTCCTGTGACAGGTCAGGGGAAGGGCTACACCTTC.

This clone was seen a handful of times. V and J are TRBV5-1 and TRBJ1-4; D might be TRBD1 (5 bases). Germline CDR1 and CDR2: SGHRS and YFSETQ. There are 14 residues in the CDR3. Trimming shortened V by 4 bases and J by 8 bases, and 15 bases separated the two germline ends. The CDR3 region is CASSPGGAGEKLFF. Here the CDR3 DNA reads TGCGCCAGCAGCCCCGGTGGGGCCGGGGAAAAACTGTTTTTT.

This clone was recorded only once. V usage is TRBV5-5 and J usage is TRBJ1-1; 7 nucleotides line up with TRBD1. Germline V gives CDR1 SGHKS, CDR2 YYEKEE (reference sequence). The CDR3 runs 14 residues. V lost 1 base, J lost 4 bases, and 4 bases stayed unmatched. The DNA for the CDR3 is TGTGCCAGCAGCTTGACAGGGGAGAGCACTGAAGCTTTCTTT. Its translation is CASSLTGESTEAFF.

This sequence joins TRBV30 and TRBJ1-2; D is possibly TRBD1 (5 bases). V lost 0 bases to trimming and J lost 6 bases, with 11 bases between them. The CDR3 consists of 13 residues. Per germline, CDR1 GTSNPN and CDR2 SVGIG (reference sequence). Here the CDR3 reads CAWSVVGGDGYTF. CDR3 DNA: TGTGCCTGGAGTGTAGTTGGGGGGGATGGCTACACCTTC.

This chain links TRBV27 with TRBJ1-5; no reliable D call. The germline CDR1 and CDR2 sequences are MNHEY and SMNVEV (reference sequence). The CDR3 is 15 residues long. Trimming stripped 0 bases from V and 7 bases from J, with 13 bases between. The DNA for the CDR3 is TGTGCCAGCAGTTTATCGGCCAATGAATGGCAGCCCCAGCATTTT. It yields the protein CASSLSANEWQPQHF.

This chain joins TRBV9 and TRBJ2-1; the D gene is possibly TRBD2 (6 bases). Trimming left V 0 bases short and J 7 bases short, with 17 bases between. Germline V gives CDR1 SGDLS, CDR2 YYNGEE. This CDR3 has 16 residues. CDR3 in amino acids: CASSVAGSGGQNEQFF. In nucleotides, the CDR3 is TGTGCCAGCAGCGTAGCGGGTAGCGGAGGGCAGAATGAGCAGTTCTTC.

CDR3 loop: CASSFPRGTEQYF. For the CDR3, the DNA is TGTGCCAGCAGCTTCCCTCGGGGGACCGAGCAGTACTTC. The J gene is TRBJ2-7, the V gene TRBV5-6; D may be TRBD2 (6 bases). CDR3 length: 13 residues. From germline, CDR1 is SGHDT and CDR2 YYEEEE. Trimming shortened V by 2 bases and J by 6 bases, and 12 bases separated the two germline ends.

The chain joins TRBV5-5 to TRBJ2-1, with D possibly being TRBD2 (7 bases). Germline-derived CDR1 and CDR2 are SGHKS and YYEKEE (reference sequence). V was shortened by 4 bases and J by 4 bases, with 21 bases between the two germline ends. The length of the CDR3 is 17 residues. The CDR3 protein is CASSLAGGQSVYNEQFF. The CDR3 DNA reads as TGTGCCAGCAGCCTCGCCGGGGGGCAAAGCGTTTACAATGAGCAGTTCTTC.

The V gene is TRBV19, the J gene TRBJ1-5, with a possible D match to TRBD1 (6 bases). Per germline, CDR1 LNHDA and CDR2 SQIVND (reference sequence). Trimming cost V 4 bases and J 2 bases, with 12 bases left between them. The CDR3 contains 15 residues. The CDR3 loop is CASSTLQGGNQPQHF. The CDR3 nucleotides read TGTGCCAGTAGTACCCTACAGGGAGGCAATCAGCCCCAGCATTTT. The full variable domain, completed using reference TRBV19 and TRBJ1-5, is DGGITQSPKYLFRKEGQNVTLSCEQNLNHDAMYWYRQDPGQGLRLIYYSQIVNDFQKGDIAEGYSVSREKKESFPLTVTSAQKNPTAFYLCASSTLQGGNQPQHFGDGTRLSIL.

The CDR3 is CASRLLDRGGGYTF. In nucleotides, the CDR3 is TGTGCCAGCAGGCTTTTAGACAGGGGAGGGGGCTACACCTTC. The chain couples TRBV2 to TRBJ1-2; 8 bases agree with TRBD1. V lost 6 bases to trimming and J lost 8 bases; unmatched junction nucleotides: 11. The CDR3 extends over 14 amino acids. Germline CDR1 and CDR2: SNHLY and FYNNEI. Filled out from reference TRBV2 and TRBJ1-2, the complete variable domain reads EPEVTQTPSHQVTQMGQEVILRCVPISNHLYFYWYRQILGQKVEFLVSFYNNEISEKSEIFDDQFSVERPDGSNFTLKIRSTKLEDSAMYFCASRLLDRGGGYTFGSGTRLTVV.

This chain links TRBV20-1 with TRBJ2-7; D is perhaps TRBD1 (6 bases). Trimming pared 5 bases from V and 4 bases from J, leaving 9 bases between. Germline V gene data show CDR1 as DFQATT and CDR2 as SNEGSKA (reference sequence). CDR3 size: 11 residues. The DNA for the CDR3 is TGCAGTGCTTTACAGGGTTACGAGCAGTACTTC. Protein: CSALQGYEQYF.